The rows below give T cell receptor beta chains drawn from one sample of a study of T cell responses to AZD1222 COVID-19 vaccine. Libraries were prepared by immunoSEQ multiplex PCR; TCRdb keeps only in-frame clonotypes and omits some of them. Of some 120,000 clones listed, roughly nine tenths are singletons. The source material was peripheral blood, sampled on day 0 of AZD1222 vaccination. Receptors originate from an adult in good health. Each CDR3 is given with its conserved first and last residue. Fields, in order: clone size, J gene, V gene, D gene, CDR3 protein, CDR3 DNA. The D gene is left open where the match is weak. The size of a clone is reported for some rows only, either as once, few or many, or as a class for expanded clones.

>-|TRBJ2-5|TRBV9|TRBD2
CASSLELPGLAGGGGTQYF
TGTGCCAGCAGCTTAGAACTTCCGGGACTAGCGGGGGGTGGAGGGACCCAGTACTTC
>-|TRBJ2-7|TRBV3-1/TRBV3-2|TRBD1
CASSPDRGRLEPYEQYF
TGTGCCAGCAGCCCGGACAGGGGGCGGTTGGAACCTTACGAGCAGTACTTC
>once|TRBJ1-2|TRBV3-1/TRBV3-2|-
CASSQERGVRGYTF
TGTGCCAGCAGCCAGGAACGGGGGGTGCGTGGCTACACCTTC
>few|TRBJ1-3|TRBV7-9|-
CASSSGLSGNTIYF
TGTGCCAGCAGCTCCGGATTATCGGGAAACACCATATATTTT
>-|TRBJ2-3|TRBV29-1|-
CSVSGTGDTQYF
TGCAGCGTTTCAGGTACCGGAGATACGCAGTATTTT
>-|TRBJ1-2|TRBV25-1|TRBD1
CASKGTVHGYTF
TGTGCCAGCAAGGGGACAGTCCATGGCTACACCTTC
>-|TRBJ1-2|TRBV29-1|TRBD1
CSVGDRNYGYTF
TGCAGCGTTGGGGACAGAAACTATGGCTACACCTTC
>-|TRBJ2-1|TRBV11-2|TRBD2
CASSLVRSGGHNEQFF
TGTGCCAGCAGCTTAGTAAGGAGCGGGGGACACAATGAGCAGTTCTTC
>-|TRBJ2-6|TRBV6-6|-
CASSYRGDGANVLTF
TGTGCCAGCAGTTACCGAGGGGACGGGGCCAACGTCCTGACTTTC
>-|TRBJ2-7|TRBV4-1|-
CASSQDVAGLNYEQYF
TGCGCCAGCAGCCAAGATGTGGCAGGACTTAACTACGAGCAGTACTTC
>-|TRBJ2-3|TRBV12-3/TRBV12-4|-
CASSRHTQYF
TGTGCCAGCAGCCGCCATACGCAGTATTTT
>-|TRBJ1-5|TRBV7-2|TRBD1
CASSSRGGQGTNQPQHF
TGTGCCAGCAGCTCCAGGGGAGGACAGGGAACTAATCAGCCCCAGCATTTT
>-|TRBJ2-1|TRBV2|TRBD2
CASSDRTSGGREQFF
TGTGCCAGCAGTGACCGGACTAGCGGGGGGCGGGAGCAGTTCTTC
>-|TRBJ2-1|TRBV6-2/TRBV6-3|-
CASTYRIYNEQFF
TGTGCCAGCACTTACAGAATTTACAATGAGCAGTTCTTC
>-|TRBJ2-2|TRBV3-1/TRBV3-2|-
CASSLRGTGELFF
TGTGCCAGCAGCCTACGTGGCACCGGGGAGCTGTTTTTT
>-|TRBJ1-6|TRBV9|-
CASSSPQGRPKNSPLHF
TGTGCCAGCAGCTCCCCCCAGGGTAGGCCAAAAAATTCACCCCTCCACTTT
>-|TRBJ1-6|TRBV4-3|-
CASSQDSSSYNSPLHF
TGCGCCAGCAGCCAAGATTCGAGCTCCTATAATTCACCCCTCCACTTT
>once|TRBJ1-1|TRBV7-3|TRBD1
CASSTLQGANTEAFF
TGTGCCAGCAGTACCCTACAGGGGGCGAACACTGAAGCTTTCTTT
>-|TRBJ2-7|TRBV5-1|TRBD1
CASSSSLGGLYEQYF
TGCGCCAGCAGTTCATCTTTAGGGGGCCTCTACGAGCAGTACTTC
>-|TRBJ2-7|TRBV6-2/TRBV6-3|TRBD2
CASSLLAGAYEQYF
TGTGCCAGCAGCCTGCTAGCGGGGGCCTACGAGCAGTACTTC
>-|TRBJ1-2|TRBV12-5|-
CASGPQGIGYTF
TGTGCTAGTGGACCACAGGGAATTGGCTACACCTTC
>-|TRBJ2-3|TRBV6-2/TRBV6-3|-
CASSYSSGVPQYF
TGTGCCAGCAGTTACTCGTCTGGGGTTCCGCAGTATTTT
>-|TRBJ1-2|TRBV10-1|-
CASNYVRQGYGYTF
TGCGCCAGCAACTACGTCCGGCAGGGATATGGCTACACCTTC
>-|TRBJ1-4|TRBV9|-
CASSASGAREKLFF
TGTGCCAGCAGCGCCTCCGGGGCGCGTGAAAAACTGTTTTTT
>-|TRBJ1-2|TRBV6-2/TRBV6-3|-
CASSYRGGIYGYTF
TGTGCCAGCAGTTACCGAGGGGGGATTTATGGCTACACCTTC
>-|TRBJ1-3|TRBV6-5|TRBD1
CASSRQGLVGNTIYF
TGTGCCAGCAGTCGACAGGGGCTCGTAGGAAACACCATATATTTT
>-|TRBJ2-3|TRBV11-2|TRBD2
CASSLAGGGVPTDTQYF
TGTGCCAGCAGCTTAGCCGGCGGGGGGGTACCCACAGATACGCAGTATTTT
>few|TRBJ2-6|TRBV7-9|-
CASSLAQGAGANVLTF
TGTGCCAGCAGCTTAGCTCAGGGTGCTGGGGCCAACGTCCTGACTTTC
>-|TRBJ1-3|TRBV14|-
CASSRAGVAGNTIYF
TGTGCCAGCAGCCGAGCCGGGGTGGCTGGAAACACCATATATTTT
>once|TRBJ1-2|TRBV28|-
CASSLLRTDYGYTF
TGTGCCAGCAGTTTACTACGGACAGACTATGGCTACACCTTC
>-|TRBJ2-5|TRBV9|TRBD2
CASSAPWTSGGSQETQYF
TGTGCCAGCAGCGCCCCCTGGACTAGCGGGGGGAGCCAAGAGACCCAGTACTTC
>once|TRBJ1-4|TRBV4-1|TRBD1
CASSPDRGVGKLFF
TGCGCCAGCAGTCCAGACAGGGGAGTAGGGAAACTGTTTTTT
>few|TRBJ1-1|TRBV7-2|-
CASSLADANTEAFF
TGTGCCAGCAGCTTAGCGGACGCGAACACTGAAGCTTTCTTT
>-|TRBJ2-3|TRBV28|TRBD1
CASTTPGQGSDTQYF
TGTGCCAGCACAACCCCGGGACAGGGATCAGATACGCAGTATTTT
>-|TRBJ1-5|TRBV6-1|-
CASSEGKGAWGNQPQHF
TGTGCCAGCAGTGAAGGCAAAGGGGCTTGGGGCAATCAGCCCCAGCATTTT
>-|TRBJ2-3|TRBV4-3|-
CASSQAGGGAPPDTQYF
TGCGCCAGCAGCCAAGCCGGCGGGGGCGCTCCTCCAGATACGCAGTATTTT
>-|TRBJ1-1|TRBV27|TRBD1
CASSLRQGKYGNTEAFF
TGTGCCAGCAGTCTTCGACAGGGGAAGTATGGGAACACTGAAGCTTTCTTT
>-|TRBJ2-2|TRBV14|-
CASSQEHRVWTGELFF
TGTGCCAGCAGCCAAGAGCACAGGGTGTGGACCGGGGAGCTGTTTTTT
>once|TRBJ2-3|TRBV5-5|-
CASSGTVPDTQYF
TGTGCCAGCAGCGGGACTGTTCCAGATACGCAGTATTTT
>few|TRBJ1-2|TRBV9|-
CASSVAPGPYGYTF
TGTGCCAGCAGCGTAGCACCGGGGCCGTATGGCTACACCTTC
>-|TRBJ1-6|TRBV9|-
CASSVVPTQGSNSPLHF
TGTGCCAGCAGCGTAGTTCCGACGCAGGGTTCTAATTCACCCCTCCACTTT
>-|TRBJ2-7|TRBV12-3/TRBV12-4|-
CASSFKGSYEQYF
TGTGCCAGCAGTTTCAAGGGGTCCTACGAGCAGTACTTC
>-|TRBJ2-1|TRBV5-1|TRBD2
CASSWSTSGGNNEQFF
TGCGCCAGCAGCTGGTCGACTAGCGGGGGAAACAATGAGCAGTTCTTC
>-|TRBJ1-1|TRBV7-6|TRBD1
CASSPGQGMNTEAFF
TGTGCCAGCAGCCCCGGACAGGGGATGAACACTGAAGCTTTCTTT
>-|TRBJ1-1|TRBV5-8|-
CASSLGQVGDTEAFF
TGTGCCAGCAGCTTGGGACAGGTGGGGGACACTGAAGCTTTCTTT
>-|TRBJ1-2|TRBV12-3/TRBV12-4|-
CASSPTGNRGYTF
TGTGCCAGCAGTCCCACAGGGAACAGGGGCTACACCTTC
>-|TRBJ2-3|TRBV30|TRBD1
CAWSFTGASTDTQYF
TGTGCCTGGAGTTTCACAGGGGCTAGCACAGATACGCAGTATTTT
>-|TRBJ2-3|TRBV6-5|TRBD1
CASSSGGFTQYF
TGTGCCAGCAGCTCAGGGGGTTTCACGCAGTATTTT
>-|TRBJ1-5|TRBV18|-
CASSPPGKGVNQPQHF
TGTGCCAGCTCACCACCGGGGAAAGGGGTCAATCAGCCCCAGCATTTT
>few|TRBJ2-7|TRBV3-1/TRBV3-2|-
CASSQDAGEGNSYEQYF
TGTGCCAGCAGCCAAGACGCAGGTGAAGGGAACTCCTACGAGCAGTACTTC
>-|TRBJ2-5|TRBV5-1|-
CASRRTEETQYF
TGCGCCAGCAGGAGGACAGAAGAGACCCAGTACTTC
>-|TRBJ1-1|TRBV10-3|-
CAMTGDMNTEAFF
TGTGCCATGACAGGCGATATGAACACTGAAGCTTTCTTT
>-|TRBJ1-6|TRBV5-1|-
CASSLVRSQDSYNSPLHF
TGCGCCAGCAGCTTGGTAAGGTCTCAGGACTCCTATAATTCACCCCTCCACTTT
>-|TRBJ2-7|TRBV12-3/TRBV12-4|-
CASTYSDRNEQYF
TGTGCCAGCACCTATAGCGATCGCAACGAGCAGTACTTC
>-|TRBJ1-2|TRBV2|-
CASSAGLAGYTF
TGTGCCAGCAGTGCAGGGCTGGCTGGCTACACCTTC
>-|TRBJ1-5|TRBV2|TRBD1
CASSGRGRSNQPQHF
TGTGCCAGCAGTGGTAGGGGGCGAAGCAATCAGCCCCAGCATTTT
>-|TRBJ1-1|TRBV6-2/TRBV6-3|-
CASSYGTNTEAFF
TGTGCCAGCAGTTACGGGACGAACACTGAAGCTTTCTTT